Below are 10 T cell receptor beta chains sequenced from a single sample in a study of T cells in Graves' hyperthyroidism and ophthalmopathy. Amplification of TCR beta CDR3 regions used RNA as the template. An initial round of RT-PCR targeting the TCR CDR3 relied on the HTBI primer set. TCRdb called the multiplex PCR reads again in MiXCR, with one record for every CDR3 protein. The profile shows some 560,000 distinct CDR3 sequences, 11% to 15% of them singletons. Specimen: blood. The receptors originated from a middle-aged woman with Graves' hyperthyroidism.

This clonotype was counted ten times or more. This rearrangement joins TRBV12-3 or TRBV12-4 to TRBJ2-3; perhaps TRBD2 as D (6 bases). There are 14 residues in the CDR3. V lost 4 bases to trimming and J lost 1 base, with 9 bases between them. Here the CDR3 reads CASSYGRGTDTQYF. The CDR3 nucleotides are TGTGCCAGCAGTTACGGGAGAGGCACAGATACGCAGTATTTT.

The sample holds many counts of this clonotype. This chain connects TRBV6-2 or TRBV6-3 to TRBJ2-1; 12 bases are shared with TRBD2. The junction had 15 bases not matched to a gene; V was cut back by 0 bases and J by 6 bases. Germline loops: CDR1 MNHEY, CDR2 SVGEGT. The CDR3 has 20 residues. CDR3 sequence (DNA): TGTGCCAGCAGTTACTCTCCATTGACTAGCGGGAGTCTAAGGGGCAATGAGCAGTTCTTC. It yields the protein CASSYSPLTSGSLRGNEQFF.

This clonotype was counted many times. The genes are TRBV6-1 and TRBJ1-2; 7 nucleotides line up with TRBD1. This CDR3 has 14 amino acids. From germline, CDR1 is MNHNS and CDR2 SASEGT. Trimming at V came to 6 bases and at J to 2 bases, leaving 6 bases not matched to a gene. The CDR3 DNA reads as TGTGCCAGCAGGGTGGACAGGTTAAACTATGGCTACACCTTC. Amino acids: CASRVDRLNYGYTF.

This clonotype was detected ten times or more. The rearrangement uses TRBV28 and TRBJ2-1; 13 bases match TRBD2. Losses at the gene ends were 5 bases for V and 13 bases for J; bases not matched to a gene: 8. The CDR3 consists of 14 residues. CDR1 and CDR2 from the germline V gene are MDHEN and SYDVKM. CDR3 amino acids: CASSPAGLAGAQFF. The DNA for the CDR3 is TGTGCCAGCAGTCCGGCAGGACTAGCGGGAGCACAGTTCTTC.

This clonotype occurred many times. The chain uses TRBV12-3 or TRBV12-4 and TRBJ2-7; 9 nucleotides align to TRBD2. Unmatched junction bases numbered 4, after V lost 3 bases and J lost 4 bases. The CDR3 sequence is 14 residues long. In DNA form, the CDR3 reads TGTGCCAGCAGTTTTCGACTAGCGGATTACGAGCAGTACTTC. Protein: CASSFRLADYEQYF.

J is TRBJ2-7 and V is TRBV20-1; TRBD1 matches 9 bases. Germline assignment: CDR1 DFQATT and CDR2 SNEGSKA (reference sequence). V gave up 5 bases and J gave up 0 bases; unmatched junction bases: 8. The CDR3 covers 15 residues. CDR3 protein: CSAFNDRGSSYEQYF. DNA of the CDR3: TGCAGTGCTTTCAATGACAGGGGGAGCTCCTACGAGCAGTACTTC.

This clonotype was picked up many times. This sequence joins TRBV12-3 or TRBV12-4 and TRBJ2-7; 9 bases map to TRBD1. The V and J ends lost 7 bases and 4 bases, in that order; junction bases with no gene match: 8. CDR3 length: 14 residues. CDR3: CASMRDRADYEQYF. CDR3 bases: TGTGCCAGCATGCGGGACAGGGCCGATTACGAGCAGTACTTC.

Here the CDR3 DNA reads TGTGCCAGTAGTATAGGAGGCCCGAAGATAAATGAGCAGTTCTTC. Protein product: CASSIGGPKINEQFF. The rearrangement links TRBV19 to TRBJ2-1; D is uncertain. The CDR3 is 15 amino acids. Trimming left V 1 base short and J 7 bases short, with 14 bases between. Germline lookup yields CDR1 LNHDA and CDR2 SQIVND (reference sequence).

This clonotype was picked up many times. The rearrangement joins TRBV28 to TRBJ2-1, with 9 bases that match TRBD2. This CDR3 has 16 amino acids. J lost 5 bases, V lost 2 bases, and 7 bases had no gene match. CDR1 MDHEN and CDR2 SYDVKM come from the germline V gene. The CDR3 coding sequence is TGTGCCAGCAGTTTACCCCGGACTAGCGCAAACAATGAGCAGTTCTTC. It encodes CASSLPRTSANNEQFF.

The DNA of the CDR3 is TGTGCCAGCAGTTATAGGGATGGCAATCAGCCCCAGCATTTT. It specifies CASSYRDGNQPQHF. The V gene is TRBV12-3 or TRBV12-4, the J gene TRBJ1-5; D call uncertain. The CDR3 runs 14 residues. Trimming took off 4 bases at V and 2 bases at J, with 9 bases between the two ends.